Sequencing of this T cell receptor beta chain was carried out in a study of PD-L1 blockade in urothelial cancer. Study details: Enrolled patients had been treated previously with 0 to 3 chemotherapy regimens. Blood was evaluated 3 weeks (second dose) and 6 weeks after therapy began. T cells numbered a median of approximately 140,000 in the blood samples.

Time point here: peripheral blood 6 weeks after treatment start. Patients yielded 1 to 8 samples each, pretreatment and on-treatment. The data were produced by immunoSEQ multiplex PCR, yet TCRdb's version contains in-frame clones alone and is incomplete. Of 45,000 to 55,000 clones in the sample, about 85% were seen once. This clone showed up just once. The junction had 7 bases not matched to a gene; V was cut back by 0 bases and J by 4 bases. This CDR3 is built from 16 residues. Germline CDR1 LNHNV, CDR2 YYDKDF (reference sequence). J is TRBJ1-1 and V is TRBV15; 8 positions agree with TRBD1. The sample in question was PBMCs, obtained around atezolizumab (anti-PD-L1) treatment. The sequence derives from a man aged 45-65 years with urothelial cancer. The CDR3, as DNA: TGTGCCACCAGCAGAGATCAGGGGGCCAGCATCACTGAAGCTTTCTTT. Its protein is CATSRDQGASITEAFF.